What follows describes a single T cell receptor (beta chain). V was shortened by 3 bases and J by 6 bases, with 20 bases between the two germline ends. In germline, CDR1 is LGHNA, CDR2 YNFKEQ. This CDR3 has 16 amino acids. This entry comes from a study of blood T cell repertoires in COVID-19. Generated by immunoSEQ multiplex PCR, the TCRdb table keeps only in-frame clones and is missing some. The sample consists of roughly 53,000 clones, 70% to 80% of them appearing once. The chain couples TRBV4-2 to TRBJ1-2; perhaps TRBD1 as D (6 bases). This sequence originates from a middle-aged man with active or convalescent COVID-19. Sequenced: peripheral blood. Here the CDR3 reads CASSQVDSDWANGYTF. CDR3 DNA sequence: TGTGCCAGCAGCCAGGTGGACAGCGATTGGGCAAATGGCTACACCTTC.